This is a list of T cell receptor beta chains from one sample in a study of tumor-infiltrating lymphocytes in oesophageal squamous cell carcinoma. MiXCR was run by TCRdb on the PCR reads, yielding one entry per CDR3 protein. The profile shows fewer than 11,000 distinct CDR3 sequences, under 65% of them singletons. Sequences were obtained from esophageal tumor tissue. The receptors derive from a female donor with esophageal squamous cell carcinoma. Each CDR3 is given with its conserved first and last residue. Each record gives: CDR3 length, V gene, D gene, clone size, J gene, CDR3 protein, CDR3 DNA. A D gene is named only where the DNA matches it firmly. Part of the rows lack a size; the others show once, few, many or a class for expanded clones.

len: 14
v_gene: TRBV28
d_gene: NA
abundance: NA
j_gene: TRBJ2-3
CDR3aa: CASSFRSSGDTQYF
CDR3nt: TGTGCCAGCAGTTTCCGGAGTTCGGGGGATACGCAGTATTTT

len: 18
v_gene: TRBV7-4
d_gene: TRBD1
abundance: NA
j_gene: TRBJ2-7
CDR3aa: CASSSTLGGTGTGGEQYF
CDR3nt: TGTGCCAGCAGCTCCACCCTCGGTGGGACAGGGACAGGAGGGGAGCAGTACTTC

len: 14
v_gene: TRBV6-6
d_gene: NA
abundance: NA
j_gene: TRBJ2-7
CDR3aa: CASSPTELSYEQYF
CDR3nt: TGTGCCAGCAGTCCAACGGAATTGTCCTACGAGCAGTACTTC

len: 13
v_gene: TRBV7-9
d_gene: NA
abundance: NA
j_gene: TRBJ2-1
CDR3aa: CASSLGREGEQFF
CDR3nt: TGTGCTAGCAGCTTAGGAAGAGAGGGTGAGCAGTTCTTC

len: 15
v_gene: TRBV5-3
d_gene: NA
abundance: NA
j_gene: TRBJ1-5
CDR3aa: CASSRGAGNNQPKHF
CDR3nt: TGTGCCAGCAGCCGAGGGGCAGGGAACAATCAGCCCAAGCATTTT

len: 14
v_gene: TRBV12-3/TRBV12-4
d_gene: TRBD1
abundance: NA
j_gene: TRBJ2-1
CDR3aa: CASSYRQGGDEQFF
CDR3nt: TGTGCCAGCAGTTATAGACAGGGGGGTGATGAGCAGTTCTTC

len: 16
v_gene: TRBV7-3
d_gene: TRBD1
abundance: NA
j_gene: TRBJ2-1
CDR3aa: CASSLIGGQGYNEQFF
CDR3nt: TGTGCCAGCAGCTTAATAGGTGGACAGGGGTACAATGAGCAGTTCTTC

len: 17
v_gene: TRBV11-3
d_gene: TRBD2
abundance: many
j_gene: TRBJ2-1
CDR3aa: CASSLERGLAPYNEQFF
CDR3nt: TGTGCCAGCAGCTTAGAGCGGGGACTAGCCCCCTACAATGAGCAGTTCTTC

len: 12
v_gene: TRBV7-2
d_gene: NA
abundance: NA
j_gene: TRBJ2-1
CDR3aa: CASSLARNEQFF
CDR3nt: TGTGCCAGCAGCTTAGCTCGCAATGAGCAGTTCTTC

len: 15
v_gene: TRBV27
d_gene: NA
abundance: NA
j_gene: TRBJ2-3
CDR3aa: CASSLIGLGTDTQYF
CDR3nt: TGTGCCAGCAGTTTAATAGGGTTGGGCACAGATACGCAGTATTTT

len: 15
v_gene: TRBV18
d_gene: TRBD1
abundance: few
j_gene: TRBJ2-7
CDR3aa: CASSRPGQGMYEQYF
CDR3nt: TGTGCCAGCTCACGTCCGGGACAGGGGATGTACGAGCAGTACTTC

len: 16
v_gene: TRBV7-1
d_gene: NA
abundance: NA
j_gene: TRBJ2-1
CDR3aa: CASSLSGGTGYNEQFF
CDR3nt: TGTGCCAGCAGCCTCAGCGGGGGGACAGGCTACAATGAGCAGTTCTTC

len: 15
v_gene: TRBV5-5
d_gene: NA
abundance: many
j_gene: TRBJ2-7
CDR3aa: CASSLEFTSSYEQYF
CDR3nt: TGTGCCAGCAGCTTGGAGTTTACCAGCTCCTACGAGCAGTACTTC

len: 14
v_gene: TRBV7-6
d_gene: TRBD1
abundance: few
j_gene: TRBJ1-1
CDR3aa: CAVQGAAKDTEAFF
CDR3nt: TGTGCTGTACAGGGGGCAGCGAAGGACACTGAAGCTTTCTTT

len: 13
v_gene: TRBV29-1
d_gene: NA
abundance: NA
j_gene: TRBJ2-2
CDR3aa: CSVLGGYTGELFF
CDR3nt: TGCAGCGTTCTGGGCGGGTACACCGGGGAGCTGTTTTTT

len: 16
v_gene: TRBV7-2
d_gene: TRBD2
abundance: NA
j_gene: TRBJ2-7
CDR3aa: CASSSQSGMYSYEQYF
CDR3nt: TGTGCCAGCAGCTCACAGAGCGGGATGTACTCCTACGAGCAGTACTTC

len: 14
v_gene: TRBV7-2
d_gene: TRBD1
abundance: few
j_gene: TRBJ2-7
CDR3aa: CASSQLGQGYEQYF
CDR3nt: TGTGCCAGCAGCCAACTCGGACAGGGCTACGAGCAGTACTTC

len: 17
v_gene: TRBV7-8
d_gene: NA
abundance: NA
j_gene: TRBJ2-7
CDR3aa: CASSLTGTGTETYEQYF
CDR3nt: TGTGCCAGCAGCTTGACCGGGACCGGGACGGAGACCTACGAGCAGTACTTC

len: 17
v_gene: TRBV7-4
d_gene: NA
abundance: NA
j_gene: TRBJ2-1
CDR3aa: CASSLKIAGFTYNEQFF
CDR3nt: TGTGCCAGCAGCTTAAAAATCGCGGGATTCACCTACAATGAGCAGTTCTTC

len: 12
v_gene: TRBV28
d_gene: NA
abundance: few
j_gene: TRBJ1-1
CDR3aa: CASSWGITEAFF
CDR3nt: TGTGCCAGCAGCTGGGGGATCACTGAAGCTTTCTTT

len: 14
v_gene: TRBV12-3/TRBV12-4
d_gene: NA
abundance: NA
j_gene: TRBJ2-5
CDR3aa: CASSLRHLQETQYF
CDR3nt: TGTGCCAGCAGTTTAAGGCACCTCCAAGAGACCCAGTACTTC

len: 13
v_gene: TRBV7-2
d_gene: NA
abundance: NA
j_gene: TRBJ2-3
CDR3aa: CASAGFGTDTQYF
CDR3nt: TGTGCCAGCGCAGGGTTCGGCACAGATACGCAGTATTTT